This T cell receptor beta chain was documented in a study of technical replicates of blood from a few donors (dated by TCRdb to about 2017). The method behind the library was the immunoSEQ multiplex PCR assay. Held by TCRdb, this immuneACCESS table contains in-frame sequences only and omits some clones. Under half of the omission traces to an unresolved V gene where checked; the cause of the rest is unknown. This sample has about 80,000 clones in its table, and roughly nine tenths of those were observed once. About 0.4% of the sample goes to the ten largest clones. On this clone itself: Its antigen is unknown. Per-base quality was not reported, and no clone a single base away is much larger than it.

Measured from the cysteine to the phenylalanine, the CDR3 is 15 residues long. Only the CDR3 DNA is retained, 45 bases long and in frame from the first base. CDR1 SGHTA and CDR2 FQGTGA were looked up in the germline V gene. V has 6 bases trimmed and J has 8 bases trimmed; junction bases matching no gene number 11. This receptor was taken from a human donor in good health. Sample: T cells isolated from PBMCs. The chain uses TRBV7-3 and TRBJ2-1, with TRBD2 matching 9 junction bases. The DNA is as follows: TGTGCCAGCAGTACCGATAGCGGGAGACGCGATGAGCAGTTCTTC. Translated, it gives CASSTDSGRRDEQFF.